Here is one T cell receptor (beta chain) with its context. The antigen it recognizes is unknown. The sample holds no much larger clone one base away, and base qualities are not on file. The time point label on this specimen signifies: patch test 1, 2 weeks after DPC sensitization. The sample's treatment or condition, from its label and the paper: therapeutic diphenylcyclopropenone sensitization with weekly scalp DPC. At each patch-test visit, blood was drawn before the patch test was applied. Patients were considered eligible if aged 18 to 70, diagnosed with alopecia and deemed suitable for DPC therapy, and patients were excluded if pregnant. Unfractionated whole blood was collected in Tempus Blood RNA tubes, and total RNA was extracted from that blood. A distance of 13 bases separates the germline ends of V and J, which lose 5 bases and 2 bases respectively. The germline V gene (reference sequence) sets CDR1 to LNHNV and CDR2 to YYDKDF. The CDR3 holds 15 amino acids from the cysteine to the phenylalanine. Only the CDR3 part of the read is kept: 45 bases, read in frame from the first base.

The library was produced with RACE. This sample was sequenced with a NextSeq 500. During library preparation, unique molecular identifiers were attached to individual cDNA molecules so that TCRs could be counted in a quantitative, reproducible way. Both TCR alpha and TCR beta chains were sequenced from each blood RNA sample. The original methods were these. Samples had a median of roughly 87,000 TCRs, with a range from roughly 23,224 to 700,000. The Decombinator software suite was used to annotate the V, J and CDR3 of the TCR reads. For PS versus PT1 abundance plots, all samples were subsampled to the same number of TCRs (28,000). TCRs were defined as expanded if absent before sensitization and observed at least eight times at the 2-week time point. The public reads were quality trimmed at Q25 with fastp and then assembled into clones with MiXCR by TCRdb, keeping productive beta chains. A single entry per CDR3 protein holds the most common genes and DNA from its merged rows. In this record, the V and J calls reflect TCRdb's handling and not the investigators' own analysis. Counted in this sample were tens of thousands of distinct CDR3 sequences; around 11% of them appeared once. The ten largest clonotypes hold approximately 4.4% of the sample.

The sample belongs to a study of human T cells and chemical hapten exposure (dated by TCRdb to the early 2020s). Regarding the research as a whole: For sensitization, 2% DPC in acetone was applied to a 2 cm by 2 cm area of upper inner arm skin. Throughout the roughly 24-week study period, patients were also given weekly therapeutic DPC doses on the scalp. Patch testing was done on the upper back using Finn chambers containing 0.01% DPC, and results were scored after 6 days according to International Contact Dermatitis Research Group standards. Alopecia areata with under or over 50% scalp involvement, alopecia totalis and alopecia universalis were represented in the patient cohort, which was mostly female. Libraries were combined into a pool for sequencing, and differences in TCR yield between samples came mainly from small differences in library volumes within the pool. The study tracked peripheral blood TCR repertoire changes in vivo during primary and secondary sensitization to the hapten diphenylcyclopropenone (DPC) in alopecia patients. Blood samples were taken from patients before sensitization (week 0) and at 2, 6 and about 24 weeks after DPC sensitization. About 29 alopecia patients gave blood for TCR sequencing at one to four time points (pre-sensitization, 2, 6 and 24 weeks). What the work shows at the level of the full study, not this receptor alone: Repeated subsampling changed both the strength of the expansion versus patch-test correlation and the threshold at which that correlation became significant. DPC sensitization did not change the number of TCRs with a frequency above 1 in 1000, and there was no evidence of changes in global repertoire structure. Significantly more large CDR3 similarity clusters were formed by expanded TCRs than by pre-sensitization or healthy control sets, consistent with antigen-driven responses. Patch test score correlated positively with the number of PT1 expanded TCRs, reaching significance at thresholds 8, 16 and 32 but not at 4. Alopecia, a presumed autoimmune disease, was present in all patients, so the immune response of the patients might differ from that of healthy individuals.

The sample was whole blood, taken in connection with sensitization to the hapten diphenylcyclopropenone (DPC). The sequence was obtained from a woman in her forties or fifties with alopecia areata. Some clones in this sample may be carry-over from other donors' samples. Rearrangement joined TRBV15 to TRBJ2-1; the D gene is unclear. The nucleotide sequence is given as TGTGCCACCAGCTCCCCCGGTGGGGCCTACAATGAGCAGTTCTTC. It codes for CATSSPGGAYNEQFF.